This TCR beta chain originates from a study of T cells after yellow fever vaccination. TCRdb reprocessed the 5' RACE reads with MiXCR, giving one entry per CDR3 protein. The table records around 600,000 distinct CDR3 sequences, roughly 12% of them present only once. Concerning this clonotype: What it binds is not known.

Trimming took off 3 bases at V and 5 bases at J, with 11 bases between the two ends. Per germline, CDR1 LGHNA and CDR2 YSLEER. This CDR3 is 13 amino acids long. General observations from the study: Compared with primary, the secondary response was weaker and peaked at day 5, not 15.

The source of this sequence is a man aged 25-45 years who received the YFV17D yellow fever vaccine. This material consisted of PBMCs, taken on the day of the yellow fever booster vaccination. This chain uses TRBV4-3 with TRBJ2-7, with D perhaps TRBD2 (6 bases). The CDR3 coding sequence is TGCGCCAGCAGCCAGAGGTGGGGGGACGAGCAGTACTTC. It yields the protein CASSQRWGDEQYF.